Below, one T cell receptor beta chain is given with its context. The antigen is unknown. Pooled together were second doses at about 4 or about 12 weeks. The record originates from a study of T cell responses to AZD1222 COVID-19 vaccine. General study results and limits: Within unmutated variant regions lay the reported targets of nearly half of spike-specific TCRs. Regions 160-218 and 743-854 held dominance among vaccine-associated CD4 TCRs, which spanned spike. There were mostly white British donors and more females than males, and clonal diversity was possibly underestimated.

This CDR3 has 15 amino acids. V trimming: 6 bases; J trimming: 4 bases; junction bases outside the gene matches: 9. Germline CDR1 MNHEY, CDR2 SMNVEV (reference sequence). The repertoire was sequenced with immunoSEQ multiplex PCR; TCRdb's copy has only in-frame clones and lacks some. The sample lists 140,000 or so clones; about 93% were seen once. The clonotype was recovered from an adult who received the AZD1222 COVID-19 vaccine. V gene TRBV27 combines with J gene TRBJ2-1, with 7 bases fitting TRBD1. The source was peripheral blood, collected 28 days after the second AZD1222 dose. In DNA form, the CDR3 reads TGTGCCAGCAGCCGTAGACAGGGTTTTTACAATGAGCAGTTCTTC. This encodes CASSRRQGFYNEQFF.